This T cell receptor beta chain was obtained from a study of blood T cell repertoires in COVID-19. Study-level information: The study drew acute and convalescent COVID-19 samples from the United States, Italy and Spain. From T cells, B-cell-depleted T cells, or PBMCs came the material, which was cDNA or gDNA.

Authors' processing steps: Amplifying reference gene primers gave estimates of nucleated cell counts. Sequencing used immunoSEQ multiplex PCR; TCRdb keeps in-frame clones, though not all of them. The V and J calls and clone size come from that table; D and trimming were worked out from the DNA. The data show about 240,000 clones, about four fifths seen once. This receptor was obtained from a woman under 30 with acute or convalescent COVID-19. Material: peripheral blood.

The CDR3 sequence is CASSPGTVPNQPQHF. The CDR3 region has the DNA TGTGCCAGCAGCCCGGGGACAGTGCCTAATCAGCCCCAGCATTTT. The chain joins TRBV6-5 to TRBJ1-5, with TRBD1 identical over 7 bases. This CDR3 is 15 amino acids long. V was clipped by 6 bases and J by 4 bases; unmatched bases: 9. CDR1 MNHEY and CDR2 SVGAGI come from the germline V gene.